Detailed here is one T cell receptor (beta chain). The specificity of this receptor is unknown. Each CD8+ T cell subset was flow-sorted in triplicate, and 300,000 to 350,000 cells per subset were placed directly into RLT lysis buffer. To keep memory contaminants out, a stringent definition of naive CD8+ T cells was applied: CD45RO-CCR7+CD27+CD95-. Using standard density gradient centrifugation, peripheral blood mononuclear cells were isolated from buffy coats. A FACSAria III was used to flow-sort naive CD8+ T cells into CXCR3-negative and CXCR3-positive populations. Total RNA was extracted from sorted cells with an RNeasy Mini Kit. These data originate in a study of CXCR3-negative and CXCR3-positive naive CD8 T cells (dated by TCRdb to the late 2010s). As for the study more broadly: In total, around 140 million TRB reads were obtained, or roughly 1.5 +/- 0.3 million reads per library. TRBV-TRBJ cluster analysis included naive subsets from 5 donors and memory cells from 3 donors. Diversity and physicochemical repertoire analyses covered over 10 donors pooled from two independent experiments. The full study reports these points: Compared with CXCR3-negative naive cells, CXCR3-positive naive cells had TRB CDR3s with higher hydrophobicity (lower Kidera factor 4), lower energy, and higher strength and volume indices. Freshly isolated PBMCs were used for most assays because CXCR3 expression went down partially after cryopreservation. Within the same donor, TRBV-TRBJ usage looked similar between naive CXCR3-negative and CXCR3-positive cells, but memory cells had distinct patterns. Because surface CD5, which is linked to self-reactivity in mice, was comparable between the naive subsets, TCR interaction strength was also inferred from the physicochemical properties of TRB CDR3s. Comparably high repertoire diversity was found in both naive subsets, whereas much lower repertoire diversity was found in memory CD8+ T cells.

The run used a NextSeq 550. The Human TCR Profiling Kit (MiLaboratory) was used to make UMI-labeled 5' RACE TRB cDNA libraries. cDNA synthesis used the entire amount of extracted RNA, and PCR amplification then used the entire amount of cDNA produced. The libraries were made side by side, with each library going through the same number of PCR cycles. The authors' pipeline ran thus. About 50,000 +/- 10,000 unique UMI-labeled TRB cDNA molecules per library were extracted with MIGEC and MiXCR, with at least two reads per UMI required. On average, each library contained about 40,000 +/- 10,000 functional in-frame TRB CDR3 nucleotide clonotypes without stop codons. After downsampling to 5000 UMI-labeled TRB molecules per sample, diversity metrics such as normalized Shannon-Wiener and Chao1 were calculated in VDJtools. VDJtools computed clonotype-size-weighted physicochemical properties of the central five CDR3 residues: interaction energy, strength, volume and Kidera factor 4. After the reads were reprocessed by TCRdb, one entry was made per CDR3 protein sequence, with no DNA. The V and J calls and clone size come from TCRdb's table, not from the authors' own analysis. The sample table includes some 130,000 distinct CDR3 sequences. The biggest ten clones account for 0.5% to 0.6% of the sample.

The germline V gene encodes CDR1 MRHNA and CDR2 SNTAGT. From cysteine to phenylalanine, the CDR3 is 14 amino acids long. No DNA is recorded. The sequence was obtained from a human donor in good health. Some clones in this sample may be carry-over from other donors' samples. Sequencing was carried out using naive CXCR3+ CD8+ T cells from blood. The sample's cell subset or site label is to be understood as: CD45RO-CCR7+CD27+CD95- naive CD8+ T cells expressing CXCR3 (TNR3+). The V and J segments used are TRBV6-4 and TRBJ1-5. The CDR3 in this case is CASIEWGGVRPQHF.